In this sample, the clone carrying this TCR beta chain turned up a few times. Its antigen is still unknown. This record comes from a study of CXCR4 blockade with PD-1 therapy in pancreatic cancer. Patients who provided the archived tumor blocks had not received neoadjuvant therapy before surgery. Notes on the study in general: Antigen-specificity overlap of convergent dominant clones remained unconfirmed. Convergent selection by common tumor antigens was suggested by nucleotide rearrangement counts. Tumor clonality averaged about 0.14 versus 0.054 in healthy blood, not predicting survival.

The V gene lost 6 bases and the J gene lost 8 bases, with 19 bases spanning the gap. This CDR3 spans 15 amino acids. The germline V gene encodes CDR1 SGHNT and CDR2 YENEEA. Sequencing used immunoSEQ multiplex PCR; TCRdb keeps in-frame clones, though not all of them. The sample has approximately 2,400 clones, 40% to 45% seen once. This chain uses TRBV11-3 with TRBJ1-4; D not certain. The sequenced sample was tumor tissue. The clonotype comes from a human donor with pancreatic ductal adenocarcinoma. The CDR3 region has the DNA TGTGCCAGCAGTTTGGGGTCCCCGGTCGGGGAAAAACTGTTTTTT. Translating gives CASSLGSPVGEKLFF.